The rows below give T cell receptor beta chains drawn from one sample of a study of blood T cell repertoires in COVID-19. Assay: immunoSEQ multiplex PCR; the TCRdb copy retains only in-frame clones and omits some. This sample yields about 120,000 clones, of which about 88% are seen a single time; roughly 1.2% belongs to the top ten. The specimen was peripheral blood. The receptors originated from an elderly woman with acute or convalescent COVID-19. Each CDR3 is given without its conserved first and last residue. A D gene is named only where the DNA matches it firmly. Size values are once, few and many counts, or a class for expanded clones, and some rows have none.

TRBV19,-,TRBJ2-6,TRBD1,ASSIKGQGSPGANVLT
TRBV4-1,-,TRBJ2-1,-,ASSPNAYNEQF
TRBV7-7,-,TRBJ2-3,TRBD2,ASSTGLALTDTQY
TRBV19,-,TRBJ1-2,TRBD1,ASSSQTTGLDYGYT
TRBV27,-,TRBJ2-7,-,ASSLTGVVKQY
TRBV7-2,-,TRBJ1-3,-,ASSTRWGGRGGNTIY
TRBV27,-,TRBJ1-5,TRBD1,ASSFRTGGNQPQH
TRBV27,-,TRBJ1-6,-,ASSRGGAGYNSPLH
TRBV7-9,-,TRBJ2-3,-,ASSLAPSVSGTDTQY
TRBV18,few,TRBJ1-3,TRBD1,ASSPGTGASGNTIY
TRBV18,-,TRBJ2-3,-,ASSPPGKTDTQY
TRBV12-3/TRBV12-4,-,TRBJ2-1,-,ASKPYREGEQF
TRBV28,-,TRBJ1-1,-,ASSLWQVLNTEAF
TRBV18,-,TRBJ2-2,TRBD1,ASSPAGTGGTGELF
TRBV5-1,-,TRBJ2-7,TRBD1,ASRRGQESSYEQY
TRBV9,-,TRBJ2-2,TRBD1,ASSVEGRGQTGELF
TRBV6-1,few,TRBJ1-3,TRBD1,ASSDLTFTGGVGNTIY
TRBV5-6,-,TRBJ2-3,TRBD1,ASSPGQAYTDTQY
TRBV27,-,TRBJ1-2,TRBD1,ASSSFSGGLGYT
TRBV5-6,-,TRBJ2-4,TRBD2,ASSSLVTSGGHGKNIQY
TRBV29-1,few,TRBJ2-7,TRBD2,SATISGRSGEQY
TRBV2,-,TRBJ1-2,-,ASSQKGSSNYGYT
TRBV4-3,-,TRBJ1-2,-,ASSPLVRQASNYGYT
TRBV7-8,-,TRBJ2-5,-,ASSLRPAGAVRETQY